The 14 T cell receptor beta chains reported below all come from one sample, sequenced in a study of T cell changes during pregnancy in multiple sclerosis. Using immunoSEQ multiplex PCR, the repertoire was profiled, and TCRdb retains in-frame clones only, with some absent. This table has about 20,000 clones, around 85% appearing once. This specimen consisted of CD8+ T cells from peripheral blood mononuclear cells, obtained after pregnancy. These receptors were collected from a female donor with multiple sclerosis, enrolled in a pregnancy study.

V gene TRBV7-9 combines with J gene TRBJ1-1; the D gene is possibly TRBD1 (6 bases). This CDR3 contains 13 residues. Trimming took off 3 bases at V and 4 bases at J, with 9 bases between the two ends. Germline assignment: CDR1 SEHNR and CDR2 FQNEAQ (reference sequence). The CDR3 DNA reads TGTGCCAGCAGCTTGGGGGCAGCCACTGAAGCTTTCTTT. Protein: CASSLGAATEAFF.

The chain uses TRBV18 and TRBJ2-7; tentative D call: TRBD2 (5 bases). V gave up 2 bases and J gave up 0 bases, with 5 bases separating them. CDR1 is KGHSH and CDR2 is LQKENI in the germline V gene. CDR3 size: 13 residues. The CDR3, as DNA: TGTGCCAGCTCACCAGGGAGCTCCTACGAGCAGTACTTC. Amino acids: CASSPGSSYEQYF.

The J gene is TRBJ1-1, the V gene TRBV5-1, with TRBD1 matching 7 bases. The trim removed 3 bases at V and 0 bases at J, leaving 2 bases unmatched. There are 14 residues in the CDR3. Looked up from germline, CDR1 is SGHRS and CDR2 is YFSETQ. The CDR3 spells CASSWTGMNTEAFF. The CDR3, as DNA: TGCGCCAGCAGCTGGACAGGTATGAACACTGAAGCTTTCTTT.

This clone appeared once. This chain joins TRBV27 and TRBJ1-2, with 7 bases identical to TRBD1. V shed 5 bases and J 4 bases; nucleotides not matched to a gene: 7. CDR3 length: 14 residues. Germline V gene data show CDR1 as MNHEY and CDR2 as SMNVEV (reference sequence). CDR3 protein: CASSPRGPSYGYTF. CDR3 in DNA: TGTGCCAGCAGTCCAAGGGGGCCTAGCTATGGCTACACCTTC.

J is TRBJ2-7 and V is TRBV28; TRBD2 agrees at 14 bases. The CDR3 has 14 residues. Germline V CDR1 and CDR2: MDHEN, SYDVKM. After removal of 3 bases from V and 7 bases from J, the junction contained 2 bases not matched to a gene. The CDR3 sequence is CASSLGLAGVEQYF. The CDR3 region has the DNA TGTGCCAGCAGTTTGGGACTAGCGGGAGTGGAGCAGTACTTC.

The V call is TRBV13, the J call TRBJ1-6; D is perhaps TRBD1 (6 bases). CDR3 size: 15 residues. The V gene's germline CDR1 is PRHDT and CDR2 FYEKMQ (reference sequence). V gave up 0 bases and J gave up 9 bases, with 12 bases separating them. The CDR3, as DNA: TGTGCCAGCAGCTTAGGGGACAGTCGGGGTTCACCCCTCCACTTT. Its translation: CASSLGDSRGSPLHF.

The J gene is TRBJ1-5, the V gene TRBV5-1, with TRBD1 matching over 8 bases. V trimming: 0 bases; J trimming: 3 bases; junction bases outside the gene matches: 2. CDR1 is SGHRS, CDR2 YFSETQ, per germline. The CDR3 is 15 residues long. CDR3 loop: CASSLGQGINQPQHF. CDR3 nucleotide sequence: TGCGCCAGCAGCTTGGGACAGGGGATCAATCAGCCCCAGCATTTT.

The chain employs TRBV7-8 and TRBJ2-2, with 7 bases lining up with TRBD2. V shed 1 base and J 1 base; nucleotides not matched to a gene: 3. CDR3 length equals 16 residues. Germline V gives CDR1 SGHVS, CDR2 FQNEAQ. CDR3 in DNA: TGTGCCAGCAGCTTAGATGGGACTATGAACACCGGGGAGCTGTTTTTT. Its translation: CASSLDGTMNTGELFF. Based on the CDR3 plus reference TRBV7-8 and TRBJ2-2, the full variable domain is GAGVSQSPRYKVAKRGQDVALRCDPISGHVSLFWYQQALGQGPEFLTYFQNEAQLDKSGLPSDRFFAERPEGSVSTLKIQRTQQEDSAVYLCASSLDGTMNTGELFFGEGSRLTVL.

CDR3 loop: CASSVGTTVANTGELFF. The CDR3 DNA reads as TGTGCCAGTAGTGTTGGGACTACCGTCGCGAACACCGGGGAGCTGTTTTTT. This chain joins TRBV19 and TRBJ2-2, with TRBD2 identical over 7 bases. With 5 bases clipped from V and 0 bases from J, the junction kept 9 bases outside the gene matches. In germline, CDR1 is LNHDA, CDR2 SQIVND (reference sequence). CDR3 length: 17 amino acids.

The J gene is TRBJ2-1, the V gene TRBV30, with 8 bases aligning to TRBD2. CDR1 is GTSNPN, CDR2 SVGIG, per germline (reference sequence). The junction had 10 bases not matched to a gene; V was cut back by 6 bases and J by 6 bases. This CDR3 has 14 amino acids. The CDR3 is CACQLVRGGNEQFF. The CDR3 nucleotides read TGTGCCTGCCAACTAGTCCGGGGGGGCAATGAGCAGTTCTTC. The full variable domain, rest sourced from reference TRBV30 and TRBJ2-1, is SQTIHQWPATLVQPVGSPLSLECTVEGTSNPNLYWYRQAAGRGLQLLFYSVGIGQISSEVPQNLSASRPQDRQFILSSKKLLLSDSGFYLCACQLVRGGNEQFFGPGTRLTVL.

This clone is medium-sized within its sample. The V call is TRBV6-4, the J call TRBJ2-3, with 10 bases that match TRBD2. CDR1 is MRHNA, CDR2 SNTAGT, per germline. V lost 3 bases and J lost 1; bases outside the gene matches: 4. The CDR3 runs to 16 residues. The CDR3 spells CASSEVAGGRTDTQYF. In DNA, the CDR3 is TGTGCCAGCAGTGAAGTAGCGGGGGGCCGCACAGATACGCAGTATTTT.

Note on this clone: The same CDR3 arises from other DNA sequences in this sample as well. The CDR3 DNA reads TGTGCCAGCAGCGTAGACGGGGGCGAGCAGTACTTC. It yields the protein CASSVDGGEQYF. V usage is TRBV9 and J usage is TRBJ2-7, with a weak D call TRBD2 (6 bases). CDR3 length: 12 residues. Germline values: CDR1 SGDLS, CDR2 YYNGEE. V lost 0 bases, J lost 6 bases, and 7 bases lay in between.

The rearrangement joins TRBV5-4 to TRBJ2-1, with 10 bases matching TRBD2. The CDR3 is 15 amino acids. CDR1 is SGHNT and CDR2 is YYREEE in the germline V gene (reference sequence). Trimming took 6 bases from V and 9 from J; bases not matched to a gene: 12. The CDR3 loop is CASKAGGSGQFEQFF. CDR3 DNA sequence: TGTGCCAGCAAAGCGGGGGGGTCAGGACAATTTGAGCAGTTCTTC.

V usage is TRBV11-3 and J usage is TRBJ2-5; 8 positions match TRBD2. Trimming at V came to 2 bases and at J to 5 bases, leaving 7 bases not matched to a gene. The CDR3 totals 15 residues. The germline gives CDR1 SGHNT, CDR2 YENEEA. The DNA of the CDR3 is TGTGCCAGCAGCTTATCGAGCGGGAGTGGGGAGACCCAGTACTTC. This codes for CASSLSSGSGETQYF.